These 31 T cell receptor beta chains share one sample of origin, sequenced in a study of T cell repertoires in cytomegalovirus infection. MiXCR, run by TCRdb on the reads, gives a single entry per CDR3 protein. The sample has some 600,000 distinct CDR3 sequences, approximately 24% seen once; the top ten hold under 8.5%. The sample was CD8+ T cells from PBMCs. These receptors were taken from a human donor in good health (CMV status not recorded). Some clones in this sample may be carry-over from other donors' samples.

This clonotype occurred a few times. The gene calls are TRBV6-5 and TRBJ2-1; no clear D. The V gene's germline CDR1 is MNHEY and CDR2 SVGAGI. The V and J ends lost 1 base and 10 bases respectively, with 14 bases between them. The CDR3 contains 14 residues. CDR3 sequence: CASSYLVSWWEQFF. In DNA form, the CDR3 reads TGTGCCAGCAGTTACTTGGTTAGTTGGTGGGAGCAGTTCTTC.

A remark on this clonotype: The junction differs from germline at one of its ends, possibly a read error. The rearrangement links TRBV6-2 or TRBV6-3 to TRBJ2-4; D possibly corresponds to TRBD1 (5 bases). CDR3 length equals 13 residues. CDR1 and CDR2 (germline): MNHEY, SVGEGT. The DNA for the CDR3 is TGTGCCTGCAGTGTCAGGGTGTCAAACATTCAGTACTTC. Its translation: CACSVRVSNIQYF.

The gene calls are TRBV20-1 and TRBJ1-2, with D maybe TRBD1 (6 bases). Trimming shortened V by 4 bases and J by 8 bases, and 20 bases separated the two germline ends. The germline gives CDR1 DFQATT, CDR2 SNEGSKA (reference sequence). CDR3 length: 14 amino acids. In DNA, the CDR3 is TGCAGTGCTACTGGTGCGGGGGCGCTTAAAGGCTACACCTTC. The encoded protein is CSATGAGALKGYTF.

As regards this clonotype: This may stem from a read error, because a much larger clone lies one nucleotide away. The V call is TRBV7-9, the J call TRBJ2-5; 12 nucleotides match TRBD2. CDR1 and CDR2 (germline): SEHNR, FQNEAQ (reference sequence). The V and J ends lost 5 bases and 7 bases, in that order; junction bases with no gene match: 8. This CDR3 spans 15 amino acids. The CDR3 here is CASSPSGLAGPTQYF. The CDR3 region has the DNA TGTGCCAGCAGCCCCTCCGGACTAGCGGGGCCGACCCAGTACTTC.

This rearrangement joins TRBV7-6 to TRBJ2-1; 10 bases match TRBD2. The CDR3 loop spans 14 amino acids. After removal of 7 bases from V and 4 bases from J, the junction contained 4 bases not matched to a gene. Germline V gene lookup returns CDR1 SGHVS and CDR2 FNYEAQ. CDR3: CASNSSGGYNEQFF. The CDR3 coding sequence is TGTGCCAGCAACAGTAGCGGGGGGTACAATGAGCAGTTCTTC.

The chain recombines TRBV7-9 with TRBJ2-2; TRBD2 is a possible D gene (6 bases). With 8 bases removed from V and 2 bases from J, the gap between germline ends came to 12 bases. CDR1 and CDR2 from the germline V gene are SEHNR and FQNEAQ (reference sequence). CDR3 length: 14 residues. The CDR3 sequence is CASGGPVNTGELFF. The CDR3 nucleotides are TGTGCCAGCGGAGGGCCAGTTAACACCGGGGAGCTGTTTTTT. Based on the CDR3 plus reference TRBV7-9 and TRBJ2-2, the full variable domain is DTGVSQNPRHKITKRGQNVTFRCDPISEHNRLYWYRQTLGQGPEFLTYFQNEAQLEKSRLLSDRFSAERPKGSFSTLEIQRTEQGDSAMYLCASGGPVNTGELFFGEGSRLTVL.

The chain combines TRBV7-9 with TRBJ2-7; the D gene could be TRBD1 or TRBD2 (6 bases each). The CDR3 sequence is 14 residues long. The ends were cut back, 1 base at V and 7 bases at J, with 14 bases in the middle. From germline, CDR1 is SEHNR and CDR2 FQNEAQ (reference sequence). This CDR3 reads CASSLGAGGGEQYV. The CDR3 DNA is TGTGCCAGCAGCTTAGGGGCCGGAGGGGGAGAGCAGTACGTC.

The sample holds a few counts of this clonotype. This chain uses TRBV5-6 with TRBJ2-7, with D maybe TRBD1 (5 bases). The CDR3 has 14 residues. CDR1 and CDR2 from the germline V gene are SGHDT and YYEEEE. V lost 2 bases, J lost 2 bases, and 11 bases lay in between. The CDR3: CASSFIGQAYEQYF. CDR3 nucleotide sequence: TGTGCCAGCAGCTTTATAGGACAAGCCTACGAGCAGTACTTC.

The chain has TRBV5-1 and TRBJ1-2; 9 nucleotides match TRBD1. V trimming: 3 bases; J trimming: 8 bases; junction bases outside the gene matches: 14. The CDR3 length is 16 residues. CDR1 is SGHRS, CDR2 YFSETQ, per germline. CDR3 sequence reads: CASSSVPGQGLRGYTF. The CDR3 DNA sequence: TGCGCCAGCAGCTCAGTCCCGGGACAGGGTTTAAGGGGCTACACCTTC. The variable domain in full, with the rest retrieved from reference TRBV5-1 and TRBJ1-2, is KAGVTQTPRYLIKTRGQQVTLSCSPISGHRSVSWYQQTPGQGLQFLFEYFSETQRNKGNFPGRFSGRQFSNSRSEMNVSTLELGDSALYLCASSSVPGQGLRGYTFGSGTRLTVV.

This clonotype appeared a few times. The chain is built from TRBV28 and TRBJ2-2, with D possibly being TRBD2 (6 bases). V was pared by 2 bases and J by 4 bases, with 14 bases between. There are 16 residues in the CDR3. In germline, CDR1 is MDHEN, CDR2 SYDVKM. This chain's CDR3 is CASSLGSGGITGELFF. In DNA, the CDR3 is TGTGCCAGCAGTTTAGGGTCCGGGGGTATCACCGGGGAGCTGTTTTTT.

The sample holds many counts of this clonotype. Here the CDR3 DNA reads TGTGCCAGCAGTTTAATGGGGGACACTGAAGCTTTCTTT. Amino acid sequence: CASSLMGDTEAFF. The chain recombines TRBV27 with TRBJ1-1; possible D gene TRBD1, 5 bases. The V gene lost 2 bases and the J gene lost 3 bases, with 7 bases spanning the gap. The CDR3 covers 13 residues. In germline, CDR1 is MNHEY, CDR2 SMNVEV (reference sequence).

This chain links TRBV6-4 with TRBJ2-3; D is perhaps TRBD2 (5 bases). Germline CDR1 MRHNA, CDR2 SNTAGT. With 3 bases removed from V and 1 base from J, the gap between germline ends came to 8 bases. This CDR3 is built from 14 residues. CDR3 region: CASSERAGTDTQYF. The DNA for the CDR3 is TGTGCCAGCAGTGAGCGGGCCGGCACAGATACGCAGTATTTT.

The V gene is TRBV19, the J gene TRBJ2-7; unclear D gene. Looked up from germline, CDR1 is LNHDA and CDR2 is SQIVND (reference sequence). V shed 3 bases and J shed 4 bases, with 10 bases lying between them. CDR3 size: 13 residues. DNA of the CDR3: TGTGCCAGTAGTATTACAGCGAGATACGAGCAGTACTTC. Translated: CASSITARYEQYF.

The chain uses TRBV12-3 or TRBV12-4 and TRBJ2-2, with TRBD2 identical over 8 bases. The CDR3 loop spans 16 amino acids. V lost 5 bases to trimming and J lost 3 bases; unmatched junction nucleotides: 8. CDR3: CASSLEPLADTGELFF. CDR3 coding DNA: TGTGCCAGCAGTCTCGAACCACTAGCGGACACCGGGGAGCTGTTTTTT.

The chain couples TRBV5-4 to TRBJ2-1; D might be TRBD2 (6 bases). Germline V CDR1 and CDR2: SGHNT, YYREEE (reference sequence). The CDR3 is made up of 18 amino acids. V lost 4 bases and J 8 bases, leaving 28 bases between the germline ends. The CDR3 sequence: CASSPGQGIPRGYDEQFF. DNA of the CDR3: TGTGCCAGCAGCCCCGGGCAGGGTATCCCGCGGGGTTACGATGAGCAGTTCTTC.

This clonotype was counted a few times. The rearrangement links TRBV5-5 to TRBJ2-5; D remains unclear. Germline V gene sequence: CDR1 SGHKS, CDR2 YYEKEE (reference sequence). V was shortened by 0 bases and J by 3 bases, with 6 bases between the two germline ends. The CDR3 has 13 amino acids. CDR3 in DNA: TGTGCCAGCAGCTTGGAGGGAAAAGAGACCCAGTACTTC. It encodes CASSLEGKETQYF.

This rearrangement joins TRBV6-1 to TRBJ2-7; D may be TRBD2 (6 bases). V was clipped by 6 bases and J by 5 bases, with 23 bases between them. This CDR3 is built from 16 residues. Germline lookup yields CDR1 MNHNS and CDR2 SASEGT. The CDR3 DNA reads TGTGCCAGCAGCCCGTCGGGGTGGGGGGACGGGGACGAGCAGTACTTC. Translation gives CASSPSGWGDGDEQYF.

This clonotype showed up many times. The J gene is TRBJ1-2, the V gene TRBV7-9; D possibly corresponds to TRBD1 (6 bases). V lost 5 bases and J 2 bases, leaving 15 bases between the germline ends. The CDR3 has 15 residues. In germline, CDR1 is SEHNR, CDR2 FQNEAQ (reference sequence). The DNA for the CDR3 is TGTGCCAGCAGCGGAACCTATAGGGGGAACTATGGCTACACCTTC. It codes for CASSGTYRGNYGYTF.

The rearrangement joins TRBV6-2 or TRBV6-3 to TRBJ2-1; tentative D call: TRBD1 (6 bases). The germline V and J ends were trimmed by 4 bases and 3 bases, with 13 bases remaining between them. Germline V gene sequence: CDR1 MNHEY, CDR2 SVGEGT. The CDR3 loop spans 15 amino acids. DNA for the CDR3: TGTGCCAGCAGTTTACAGGGAAAGGACTACAATGAGCAGTTCTTC. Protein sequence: CASSLQGKDYNEQFF.

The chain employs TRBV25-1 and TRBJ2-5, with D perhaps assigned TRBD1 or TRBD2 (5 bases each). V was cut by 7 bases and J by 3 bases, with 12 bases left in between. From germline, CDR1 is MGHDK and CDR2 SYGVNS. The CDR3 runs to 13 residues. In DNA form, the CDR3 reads TGTGCCAGCACTCCGCTGGGGGAAGAGACCCAGTACTTC. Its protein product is CASTPLGEETQYF.

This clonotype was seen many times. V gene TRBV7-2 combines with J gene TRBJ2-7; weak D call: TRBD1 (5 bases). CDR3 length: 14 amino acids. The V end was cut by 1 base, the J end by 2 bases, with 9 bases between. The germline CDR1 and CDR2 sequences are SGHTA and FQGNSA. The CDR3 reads CASSLGTYPYEQYF. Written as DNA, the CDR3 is TGTGCCAGCAGCTTAGGGACATATCCCTACGAGCAGTACTTC.

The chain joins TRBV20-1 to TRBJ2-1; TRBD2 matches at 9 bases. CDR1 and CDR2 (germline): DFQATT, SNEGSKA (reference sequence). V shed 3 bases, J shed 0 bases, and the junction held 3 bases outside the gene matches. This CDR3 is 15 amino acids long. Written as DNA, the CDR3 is TGCAGTGCTAGGGAGCGGGGGGCCTCCTACAATGAGCAGTTCTTC. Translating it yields CSARERGASYNEQFF.

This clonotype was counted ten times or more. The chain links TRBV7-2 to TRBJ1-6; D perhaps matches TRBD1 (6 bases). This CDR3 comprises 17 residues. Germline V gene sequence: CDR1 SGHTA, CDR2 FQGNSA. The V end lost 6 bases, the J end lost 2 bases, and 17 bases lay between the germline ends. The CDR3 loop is CASSQMGGSAYNSPLHF. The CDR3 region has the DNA TGTGCCAGCAGTCAAATGGGGGGCTCTGCCTATAATTCACCCCTCCACTTT.

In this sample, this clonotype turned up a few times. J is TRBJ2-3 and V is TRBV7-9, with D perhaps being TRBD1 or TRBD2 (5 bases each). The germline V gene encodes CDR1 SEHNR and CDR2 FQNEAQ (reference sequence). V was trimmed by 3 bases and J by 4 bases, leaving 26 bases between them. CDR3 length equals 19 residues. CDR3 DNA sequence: TGTGCCAGCAGCTTTAACCCTCGGGGTCCCAGCAGGGAAGCAGATACGCAGTATTTT. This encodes CASSFNPRGPSREADTQYF.

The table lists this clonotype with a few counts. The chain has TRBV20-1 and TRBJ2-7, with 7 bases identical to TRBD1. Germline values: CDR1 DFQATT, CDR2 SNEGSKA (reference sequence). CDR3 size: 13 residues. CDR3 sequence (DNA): TGCAGCGCCCGAGGACAGGACACCTACGAGCAGTACTTC. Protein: CSARGQDTYEQYF.

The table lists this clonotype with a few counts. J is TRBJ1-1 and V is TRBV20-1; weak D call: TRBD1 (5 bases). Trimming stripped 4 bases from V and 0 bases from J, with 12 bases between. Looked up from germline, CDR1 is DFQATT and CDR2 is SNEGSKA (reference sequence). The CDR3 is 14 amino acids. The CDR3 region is CSATGTDMNTEAFF. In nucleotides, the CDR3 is TGCAGTGCTACCGGGACGGACATGAACACTGAAGCTTTCTTT.

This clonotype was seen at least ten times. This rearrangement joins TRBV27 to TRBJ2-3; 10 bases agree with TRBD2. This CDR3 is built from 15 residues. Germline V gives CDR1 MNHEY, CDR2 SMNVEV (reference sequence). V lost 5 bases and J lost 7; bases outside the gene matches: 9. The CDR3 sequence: CASSKAGGLIYTQYF. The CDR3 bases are TGTGCCAGCAGTAAAGCGGGGGGGCTTATATATACGCAGTATTTT.

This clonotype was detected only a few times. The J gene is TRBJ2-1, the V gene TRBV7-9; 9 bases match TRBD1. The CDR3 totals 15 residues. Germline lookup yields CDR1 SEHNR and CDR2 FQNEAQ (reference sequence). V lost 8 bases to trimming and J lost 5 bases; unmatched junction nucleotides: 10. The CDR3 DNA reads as TGTGCCAGCTTCCCAACAGGGGGCGTCCACAATGAGCAGTTCTTC. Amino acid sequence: CASFPTGGVHNEQFF.

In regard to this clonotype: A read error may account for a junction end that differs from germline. The CDR3 spells CASGFARGNEQFF. In DNA, the CDR3 is TGTGCCAGCGGATTCGCGAGGGGGAATGAGCAGTTCTTC. The chain combines TRBV4-1 with TRBJ2-1; the D gene is possibly TRBD1 (6 bases). Germline CDR1 is MGHRA and CDR2 is YSYEKL. The CDR3 runs to 13 residues.

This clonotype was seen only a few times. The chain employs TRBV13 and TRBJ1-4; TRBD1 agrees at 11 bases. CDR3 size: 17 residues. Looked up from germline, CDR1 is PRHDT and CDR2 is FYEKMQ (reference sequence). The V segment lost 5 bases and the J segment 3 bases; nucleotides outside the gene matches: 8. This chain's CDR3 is CASSAGQGGWPNEKLFF. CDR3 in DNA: TGTGCCAGCAGCGCGGGACAGGGGGGTTGGCCTAATGAAAAACTGTTTTTT.

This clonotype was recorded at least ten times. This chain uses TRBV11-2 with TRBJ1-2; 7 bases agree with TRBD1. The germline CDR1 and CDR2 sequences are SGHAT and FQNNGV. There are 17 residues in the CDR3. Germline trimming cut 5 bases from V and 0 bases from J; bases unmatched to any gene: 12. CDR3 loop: CASSPTGTPLANYGYTF. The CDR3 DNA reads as TGTGCCAGCAGCCCGACAGGGACTCCATTGGCTAACTATGGCTACACCTTC.